This is a list of T cell receptor beta chains from one sample in a study of blood T cells in healthy people across ages. MiXCR, run by TCRdb on the 5' RACE reads, gives a single entry per CDR3 protein. Among 750,000 to 950,000 distinct CDR3 sequences listed, roughly 53% were seen once. Input material: blood. The origin of the receptors is a man older than 75 in good health. Each CDR3 is given with its conserved first and last residue. The D gene is left open where the match is weak. The size entry is marked missing in some rows and otherwise reads once, few, many or a size class.

>TRBV9|TRBJ2-3|.|few
TGTGCCAGCAGCGCCGTACACCCTCCAGATACGCAGTATTTT
CASSAVHPPDTQYF
>TRBV5-1|TRBJ2-3|.|few
TGCGCCAGCAGTCCCGAGGGGAGAGACGCGTATTTT
CASSPEGRDAYF
>TRBV25-1|TRBJ2-7|TRBD2|few
TGTGCCAGCAGTGAATATCAGACTAGCGGGAGCGACGAGCAGTACTTC
CASSEYQTSGSDEQYF
>TRBV7-2|TRBJ2-2|TRBD2|.
TGTGCCAGCAGCCTTGCTAGCGGAGGGGTGGGGGAGCTGTTTTTT
CASSLASGGVGELFF
>TRBV15|TRBJ2-7|.|.
TGTGCCACCAGCAGAGACGTCGGCTACGAGCAGTACTTC
CATSRDVGYEQYF
>TRBV28|TRBJ2-1|TRBD1|.
TGTGCCAGCAGTTCCTGGGACAGAAGGGGGAATGAGCAGTTCTTC
CASSSWDRRGNEQFF
>TRBV20-1|TRBJ2-7|TRBD1|.
TGCAGTGCTGGAGCCCCCCGGGGACAGGGGAACGAGCAGTACTTC
CSAGAPRGQGNEQYF
>TRBV20-1|TRBJ2-3|.|.
TGCAGTGCTAGGACTTACACAGATACGCAGTATTTT
CSARTYTDTQYF
>TRBV20-1|TRBJ1-2|.|.
TGCAGTGCTAAACAGGGTACGAACTATGGCTACACCTTC
CSAKQGTNYGYTF
>TRBV11-2|TRBJ2-7|TRBD2|few
TGTGCCAGCAGCAGGGGTGGGACTAGCGGGGGTACCTACGAGCAGTACTTC
CASSRGGTSGGTYEQYF
>TRBV20-1|TRBJ1-2|.|few
TGCAGTGCTAGATCGGGCAGGGACGGCTATGGCTACACCTTC
CSARSGRDGYGYTF
>TRBV7-2|TRBJ1-1|.|.
TGTGCCAGCAGCTTAGGCGGGGGCACGACTGAAGCTTTCTTT
CASSLGGGTTEAFF
>TRBV6-5|TRBJ2-1|.|.
TGTGCCAGCAGTTACGTCGGGCCCTACAATGAGCAGTTCTTC
CASSYVGPYNEQFF
>TRBV6-5|TRBJ2-5|.|few
TGTGCCAGCACCAAATCCGCCCTCGAGTACTTC
CASTKSALEYF
>TRBV24-1|TRBJ2-1|TRBD2|.
TGTGCCACCAGTGATTTCCAACCTAGCGGGGCTTTTAATGAGCAGTTCTTC
CATSDFQPSGAFNEQFF
>TRBV6-6|TRBJ2-7|TRBD2|once
TGTGCCAGCGCTGGACTAGCGGGAACCTACGAGCAGTACTTC
CASAGLAGTYEQYF
>TRBV3-1|TRBJ2-2|TRBD1|.
TGTGCCAGCAGCTTTCGGGACAGGGCCGGGGAGCTGTTTTTT
CASSFRDRAGELFF
>TRBV6-6|TRBJ2-7|.|few
TGTGCCAGCAGCCCGACACTAGGGTACGAGCAGTACTTC
CASSPTLGYEQYF
>TRBV14|TRBJ2-4|TRBD2|.
TGTGCCAGCAGCCATGGGGGACTAGCGGGCGCCAAAAACATTCAGTACTTC
CASSHGGLAGAKNIQYF
>TRBV5-1|TRBJ2-7|TRBD1|.
TGCGCCAGCAGCTTGGGACGGAGACAGGGAGCTAGCTCCTACGAGCAGTACTTC
CASSLGRRQGASSYEQYF
>TRBV12-3/TRBV12-4|TRBJ2-5|.|.
TGTGCCAGCAGTTTATACGAGGCACAAGAGACCCAGTACTTC
CASSLYEAQETQYF
>TRBV24-1|TRBJ2-1|TRBD1|.
TGTGCCACCAGTGATCAAGGCGGACAGGGCTCTTATGAGCAGTTCTTC
CATSDQGGQGSYEQFF
>TRBV9|TRBJ2-2|.|.
TGTGCCAGCAGCGTAGGCGGCCGCAGCGGAACCGGGGAGCTGTTTTTT
CASSVGGRSGTGELFF
>TRBV7-2|TRBJ1-1|.|.
TGTGCCAGCAGCCGGGGTTGGTGGAACACTGAAGCTTTCTTT
CASSRGWWNTEAFF
>TRBV10-3|TRBJ2-5|.|.
TGTGCCATCGGCCGGGATCAAGAGACCCAGTACTTC
CAIGRDQETQYF
>TRBV24-1|TRBJ2-4|.|.
TGTGCCACCAGTGATGGGGGCGCCGGGGTAGAGTACTTC
CATSDGGAGVEYF
>TRBV11-2|TRBJ2-7|TRBD1|.
TGTGCCAGCAGCACCGGACAGGGTTGGGCCTACGAGCAGTACTTC
CASSTGQGWAYEQYF
>TRBV7-7|TRBJ2-1|TRBD2|.
TGTGCTAGCAGCTTGGGACTAGCGGAACGCAGTAACAATGAGCAGTTCTTC
CASSLGLAERSNNEQFF
>TRBV7-9|TRBJ1-1|TRBD1|.
TGTGCCAGCAGCTTGCAGGGCACAGGGGCACCTGAAGCTTTCTTT
CASSLQGTGAPEAFF
>TRBV5-1|TRBJ1-2|.|.
TGCGCCAGCAGCTTGGGCGGTGCCCCAGGGGAGTATGGCTACACCTTC
CASSLGGAPGEYGYTF
>TRBV3-1|TRBJ1-1|.|.
TGTGCCAGCAGCCAGGGGACTAAGGGAGCTTTCTTT
CASSQGTKGAFF
>TRBV5-1|TRBJ2-1|.|.
TGCGCCAGCAGCTCCTCAGCCTACAATGAGCAGTTCTTC
CASSSSAYNEQFF
>TRBV11-3|TRBJ2-1|TRBD1|.
TGTGCCAGCAGCACACAGGGGGAGTACAATGAGCAGTTCTTC
CASSTQGEYNEQFF
>TRBV2|TRBJ2-5|.|.
TGTGCCAGTGCCTCGGGGGTGGGGGAGACCCAGTACTTC
CASASGVGETQYF
>TRBV7-9|TRBJ2-7|.|few
TGTGCCAGCAGCCCTTCGGGGCAAGAGCGACACGAGCAGTACTTC
CASSPSGQERHEQYF
>TRBV25-1|TRBJ2-3|.|.
TGTGCCAGCAGGGGAAGTACGGACAGATACGCGTATTTT
CASRGSTDRYAYF
>TRBV20-1|TRBJ2-7|TRBD2|.
TGCAGTGCTAGAGCTAGCGGCTACGAGCAGTACTTC
CSARASGYEQYF
>TRBV10-3|TRBJ2-7|TRBD1|.
TGTGCCATCAAGGGACAGGGGGACGACGAGCAGTACTTC
CAIKGQGDDEQYF
>TRBV18|TRBJ2-1|TRBD1|.
TGTGCCAGCTCACCAACCGGGACAGGGAACTACAATGAGCAGTTCTTC
CASSPTGTGNYNEQFF
>TRBV12-3/TRBV12-4|TRBJ2-7|.|many
TGTGCCAGCAGTCAAAGTGGTGGTAACTACGAGCAGTACTTC
CASSQSGGNYEQYF
>TRBV27|TRBJ2-5|TRBD1|.
TGTGCCAGCAGTCCGCTACAGGGGGTAGGGGAGACCCAGTACTTC
CASSPLQGVGETQYF
>TRBV24-1|TRBJ2-2|.|.
TGTGCCACCAGTGATGAAGGCCGGGACACCGGGGAGCTGTTTTTT
CATSDEGRDTGELFF
>TRBV12-3/TRBV12-4|TRBJ1-6|.|.
TGTGCCAGCAGTTCAGGGTTAGGGGCTTCACCCCTCCACTTT
CASSSGLGASPLHF
>TRBV7-2|TRBJ2-7|.|.
TGTGCCAGCAGCCAGGCGCAGGGAGTCTCCTACGAGCAGTACTTC
CASSQAQGVSYEQYF
>TRBV28|TRBJ2-7|TRBD2|few
TGTGCCAGCAGTTTAGCTAGCGGGGGCCCATACGAGCAGTACTTC
CASSLASGGPYEQYF
>TRBV12-5|TRBJ2-7|.|few
TGTGCTAGTGGGACTAACTACGAGCAGTACTTC
CASGTNYEQYF
>TRBV20-1|TRBJ2-1|.|.
TGCAGTGCCAGCCTTCTTGGACCCTACAATGAGCAGTTCTTC
CSASLLGPYNEQFF
>TRBV4-2|TRBJ1-6|.|.
TGTGCCAGCAGCCAAGATATAGTTCCAGGGGTATCCTCCTATAATTCACCCCTCCACTTT
CASSQDIVPGVSSYNSPLHF
>TRBV20-1|TRBJ2-1|TRBD2|.
TGCAGTGCTACCCAACTAGCGGGAGTCTCGAATGAGCAGTTCTTC
CSATQLAGVSNEQFF
>TRBV20-1|TRBJ1-5|.|.
TGCAGTGCTAGTAAGGGAGTCAATCAGCCCCAGCATTTT
CSASKGVNQPQHF
>TRBV5-1|TRBJ2-3|.|few
TGCGCCAGCAGGACAGCGGGCACAGATACGCAGTATTTT
CASRTAGTDTQYF
>TRBV12-3/TRBV12-4|TRBJ2-1|.|.
TGTGCCAGCAGTATGAGCGAACGCTACAATGAGCAGTTCTTC
CASSMSERYNEQFF
>TRBV5-1|TRBJ2-3|.|.
TGCGCCAGCAGCTTGGCAGGGCTTCGCGCAGATACGCAGTATTTT
CASSLAGLRADTQYF
>TRBV7-9|TRBJ2-3|.|.
TGTGCCAGCAGCTTAGTTATCCTCCCCCAGTATTTT
CASSLVILPQYF